This T cell receptor (beta chain) was sequenced for a study of vaccination effects on CD4 cells after COVID-19. Study context: Participants got two doses of BNT162b2 or mRNA-1273 vaccine. The two convalescent patients provided samples 16 days and one week before vaccination.

The CDR3 has 15 amino acids. Germline V gene sequence: CDR1 LGHNA, CDR2 YSLEER. Trimming shortened V by 0 bases and J by 5 bases, and 11 bases separated the two germline ends. Peptide-pool stimulation followed by sequencing identified expanded antigen-specific CD4+ clonotypes in the ViraFEST assay. A 10-day culture period preceded the isolation of CD4+ T cells. The person had a PCR-confirmed SARS-CoV-2 infection during March to December 2020. PBMC cultures contained 1.5 million to 2 million cells per well, 7.5 to 10 IU/ml IL-2 and approximately 9.4 ug/ml peptides. Replacing half the medium with IL-2 medium was done on days 3 and 7. This clone is a singleton in its sample. Its specificity is unknown. Assay used: immunoSEQ multiplex PCR; TCRdb lists only in-frame clones, some missing. The table includes 20,000 to 30,000 clones, 65% to 80% detected once.

This clonotype originated in a human donor who had a prior SARS-CoV-2 infection. The sequencing here drew on CD4+ T cells from PBMCs cultured with HCoV-NL63 spike peptides, taken before COVID-19 vaccination. V is TRBV4-3 and J is TRBJ1-5, with a tentative D call TRBD1 (5 bases). CDR3 in DNA: TGCGCCAGCAGCCAAGATGCAGGGCGAGATCAGCCCCAGCATTTT. This gives the protein CASSQDAGRDQPQHF.